This T cell receptor beta chain was sequenced for a study of cytomegalovirus exposure and HLA in healthy donors. General study results and limits: Most TCR beta V segments were productive about 90% or about 30% of the time in an earlier analysis. Most TCR sequences showed up rarely, but some public TCRs showed up in many donors. Excluded: some indistinguishable V segments such as TRBV6-2 and TRBV6-3.

A remark on this clone: Its antigen remains unknown.

In the PCR, 60 Vbeta and 13 Jbeta primers were used. Libraries were prepared by immunoSEQ multiplex PCR; TCRdb keeps only in-frame clonotypes and omits some of them. The repertoire holds 160,000 or so clones, with 81% as singletons. CDR1 and CDR2 from the germline V gene are MNHEY and SVGAGI. Trimming left V 5 bases short and J 4 bases short, with 17 bases between. CDR3 length: 15 amino acids. This sequence was found in a woman under 30 in good health and CMV-seropositive. The material sequenced was PBMCs. The rearrangement links TRBV6-5 to TRBJ1-2; no definite D call. CDR3 amino acids: CASSPVPGTPYGYTF. As DNA, the CDR3 is TGTGCCAGCAGTCCAGTCCCGGGAACCCCCTATGGCTACACCTTC.